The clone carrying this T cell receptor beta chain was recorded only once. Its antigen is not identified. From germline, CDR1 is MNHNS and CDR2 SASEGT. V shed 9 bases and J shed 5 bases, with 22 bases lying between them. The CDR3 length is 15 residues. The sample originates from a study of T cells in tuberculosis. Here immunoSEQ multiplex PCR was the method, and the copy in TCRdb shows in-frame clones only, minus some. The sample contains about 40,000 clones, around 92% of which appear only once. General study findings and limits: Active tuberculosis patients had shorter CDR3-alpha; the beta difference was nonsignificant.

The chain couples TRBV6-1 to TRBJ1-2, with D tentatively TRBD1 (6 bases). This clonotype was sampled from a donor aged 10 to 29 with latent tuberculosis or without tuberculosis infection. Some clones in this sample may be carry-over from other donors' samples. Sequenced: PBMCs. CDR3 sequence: CASTVQGRTEYGYTF. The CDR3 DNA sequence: TGTGCCAGTACAGTACAGGGTCGAACTGAATATGGCTACACCTTC.